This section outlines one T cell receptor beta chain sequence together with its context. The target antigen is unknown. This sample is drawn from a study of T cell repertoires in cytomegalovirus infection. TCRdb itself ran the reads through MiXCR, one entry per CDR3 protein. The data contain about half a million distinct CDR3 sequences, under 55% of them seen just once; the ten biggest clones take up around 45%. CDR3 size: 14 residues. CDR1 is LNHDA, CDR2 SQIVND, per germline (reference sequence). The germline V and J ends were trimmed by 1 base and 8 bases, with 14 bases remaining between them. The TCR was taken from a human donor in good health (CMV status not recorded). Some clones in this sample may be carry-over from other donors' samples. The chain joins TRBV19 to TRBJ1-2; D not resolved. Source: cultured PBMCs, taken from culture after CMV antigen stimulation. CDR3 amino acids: CASSIAGSGIGYTF. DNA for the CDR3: TGTGCCAGTAGTATAGCAGGCAGCGGGATCGGCTACACCTTC.